This T cell receptor (beta chain) was sequenced during a study of cytomegalovirus exposure and HLA in healthy donors. On the study more broadly: Clustering assigned about 79% of the roughly 400 genotyped donors to the Caucasian-associated ancestry cluster.

A multiplex PCR was run with 60 Vbeta primers and 13 Jbeta primers. The method was immunoSEQ multiplex PCR; TCRdb's version includes in-frame clones alone and lacks a portion of them. The sample contains 90,000 or so clones, 55% to 75% of which appear only once. This clone has only one observation. The antigen remains undetermined. Overall study results and limits: In a later analysis, donors in an Asian-associated ancestry cluster reportedly had fewer N-insertions in productive TCRs than the cohort mean.

Germline assignment: CDR1 MNHEY and CDR2 SVGAGI. Trimming removed 0 bases at V and 5 bases at J, with 13 bases between. This CDR3 comprises 15 residues. This receptor was taken from a man aged 45-60 years in good health and CMV-seronegative. This rearrangement joins TRBV6-5 to TRBJ1-1, with a possible D match to TRBD1 (6 bases). Input material: PBMCs. The CDR3 region has the DNA TGTGCCAGCAGTTACTCAGGAGGGGGGGAGACTGAAGCTTTCTTT. Its protein product is CASSYSGGGETEAFF.